What follows is one T cell receptor (beta chain) and its context. Its antigen remains unidentified. The CDR3 runs to 15 residues. This entry belongs to a study of monozygotic twins with inflammatory bowel disease. Whole-study results and caveats: Repertoire similarity matched across concordant and discordant twins, perhaps owing to limited power.

The template-switching step introduced UMIs that carried a 6-nucleotide sample barcode. From its re-call of the 5' RACE reads, TCRdb lists each CDR3 protein once, without DNA. Here the sample table reports approximately 420,000 distinct CDR3 sequences. Sequenced: blood. The origin of this receptor is a human donor with ulcerative colitis or Crohn's disease, or a healthy co-twin of an affected twin (not recorded which). The V call is TRBV12-3 or TRBV12-4, the J call TRBJ1-1; TCRdb's assignment of TRBD1 cannot be checked, as there is no DNA. CDR3 protein: CASRSMGGSSTEAFF.